This T cell receptor (beta chain) emerged from a study of blood T cell repertoires in COVID-19. Background on the study: Acute-phase and convalescent COVID-19 samples originated in the United States, Italy and Spain. Nucleic acid was either cDNA or gDNA, and it came from T cells, B-cell-depleted T cells, or PBMCs.

Trimming at V came to 3 bases and at J to 4 bases, leaving 4 bases not matched to a gene. This CDR3 is built from 15 residues. CDR1 and CDR2 (germline): MDHEN, SYDVKM. Clones were sequenced by immunoSEQ multiplex PCR, and TCRdb holds only the in-frame ones, with some missing. The table records roughly 80,000 clones, about 80% of them present only once. The TCR sequence derives from a man aged 50 to 59 with acute or convalescent COVID-19. Sequencing was done on a sample of peripheral blood. The chain uses TRBV28 and TRBJ2-7; 12 bases agree with TRBD1. CDR3 sequence (DNA): TGTGCCAGCAGTTTCGGGACAGGGGGCAAATACGAGCAGTACTTC. As protein: CASSFGTGGKYEQYF. Full variable domain (missing parts from reference TRBV28 and TRBJ2-7): DVKVTQSSRYLVKRTGEKVFLECVQDMDHENMFWYRQDPGLGLRLIYFSYDVKMKEKGDIPEGYSVSREKKERFSLILESASTNQTSMYLCASSFGTGGKYEQYFGPGTRLTVT.